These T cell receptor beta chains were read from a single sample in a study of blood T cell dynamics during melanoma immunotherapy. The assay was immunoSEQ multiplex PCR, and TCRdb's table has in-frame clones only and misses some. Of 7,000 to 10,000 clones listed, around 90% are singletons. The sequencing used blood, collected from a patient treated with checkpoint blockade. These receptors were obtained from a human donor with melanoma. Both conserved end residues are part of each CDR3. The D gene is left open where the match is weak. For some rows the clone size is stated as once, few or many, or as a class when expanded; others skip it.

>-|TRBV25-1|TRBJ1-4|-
TGTGCCAGCAGTGAAGGTTTGAACATGGGAGGGAATGAAAAACTGTTTTTT
CASSEGLNMGGNEKLFF
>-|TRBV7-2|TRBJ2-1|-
TGTGCCAGCAGCTTAGACGTTGGTGAGCAGTTCTTC
CASSLDVGEQFF
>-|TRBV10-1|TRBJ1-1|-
TGCGCCAGCAGCTTGACCGTGAACACTGAAGCTTTCTTT
CASSLTVNTEAFF
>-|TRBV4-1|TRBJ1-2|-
TGCGCCAGCAGCCAAGCCGGGACACTAGTCTATGGCTACACCTTC
CASSQAGTLVYGYTF
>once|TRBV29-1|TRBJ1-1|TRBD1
TGCAGCGTCAGGACAGGGATGAACACTGAAGCTTTCTTT
CSVRTGMNTEAFF
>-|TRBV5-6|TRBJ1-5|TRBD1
TGTGCCAGCAGCTCGGGACAGTTACACAATCAGCCCCAGCATTTT
CASSSGQLHNQPQHF
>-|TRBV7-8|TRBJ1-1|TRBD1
TGTGCCAGCAGCTTAGACCAGGGGGTAACTGAAGCTTTCTTT
CASSLDQGVTEAFF
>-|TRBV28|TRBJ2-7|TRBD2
TGTGCCAGCAGTTCCGCCGATACGGGGAGGGAGGTCGAGCAGTACTTC
CASSSADTGREVEQYF
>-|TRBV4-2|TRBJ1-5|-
TGTGCCAGCAGCCAAGGCTCTGGACAGTCCAATCAGCCCCAGCATTTT
CASSQGSGQSNQPQHF
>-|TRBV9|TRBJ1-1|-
TGTGCCAGCAGCGTAGACTGGGGGGTGGGGAACACTGAAGCTTTCTTT
CASSVDWGVGNTEAFF
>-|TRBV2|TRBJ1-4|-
TGTGCCAGCAGTGGGCTGATTGCAACTAATGAAAAACTGTTTTTT
CASSGLIATNEKLFF